This T cell receptor (beta chain) emerged from a study of technical replicates of blood from a few donors. The data were produced by immunoSEQ multiplex PCR, yet TCRdb's version contains in-frame clones alone and is incomplete. The table lists 45,000 to 55,000 clones, about 95% of them singletons. V was clipped by 5 bases and J by 0 bases, with 8 bases between them. Looked up from germline, CDR1 is MDHEN and CDR2 is SYDVKM. CDR3 length equals 14 residues. The chain uses TRBV28 and TRBJ2-4, with D uncertain. The source material was T cells isolated from PBMCs. This TCR came from a human donor in good health. CDR3 residues: CASSLVLAKNIQYF. The CDR3 nucleotides are TGTGCCAGCAGTCTAGTCCTAGCCAAAAACATTCAGTACTTC. Drawing the rest from reference TRBV28 and TRBJ2-4, the complete variable domain is DVKVTQSSRYLVKRTGEKVFLECVQDMDHENMFWYRQDPGLGLRLIYFSYDVKMKEKGDIPEGYSVSREKKERFSLILESASTNQTSMYLCASSLVLAKNIQYFGAGTRLSVL.